The present T cell receptor beta chain was sequenced within a study of blood T cell repertoires in COVID-19 (dated by TCRdb to about 2020). Looking at the study overall: The collaborator samples originated in the United States, Italy and Spain and spanned the acute and convalescent phases of COVID-19. The material from the prospective study consisted of cDNA or gDNA derived from T cells, B-cell-depleted T cells, or PBMCs. Deeply sampled blood TCRbeta repertoires from subjects exposed to, actively infected with, or recovered from COVID-19 were included in the dataset. The repertoires were made available in a free public database intended to serve as a resource for research on the immune response to SARS-CoV-2. Samples came from the ongoing ImmuneRACE study (first 160 participants) plus 1,254 subjects from 6 global collaborators. Sample metadata almost always included a de-identified subject ID, COVID-19 status, age in years and sex. Where available, HLA class I and class II types were obtained from metadata supplied by the sample provider rather than from assay-based typing.

TCRbeta CDR3 regions were amplified from genomic DNA by means of the immunoSEQ Assay, a bias-controlled multiplex PCR. On the authors' methods: The number of nucleated cells in each sample was estimated by amplification of reference gene primers within the assay. Sequence reads were collapsed and filtered to measure the absolute abundance of every unique TCRbeta CDR3 rearrangement. For each sample, productive Simpson clonality was calculated by taking the square root of Simpson's diversity index across productive rearrangements. Here the immuneACCESS table is served through TCRdb, limited to in-frame sequences with V and J called. Missing clones are a known gap in these copies; in checked studies unresolved V genes cover under half, and the rest lacks a known reason. Clone size and the V and J calls come from that table; the DNA yielded D and trimming. This sample gives about 500,000 clones in total; nearly 90% of them show up just once. In total, the top ten clones hold 0.75% to 0.9% of the sample.

One collaborating source in Seattle enrolled patients during active infection and followed them longitudinally through the course of disease. The collaborating institutions used their own protocols to collect whole blood in K2EDTA tubes. For TCRbeta analysis, collaborators shipped samples in one of three forms: frozen whole blood, isolated PBMCs, or DNA extracted from either of those sample types. What the work shows at the level of the full study, not this receptor alone: Clinical and demographic metadata were provided uncurated, with the amount varying by source and participant.

About this clone: No antigen is known for it. The sample holds no much larger clone one base away, and base qualities are not on file.

Sequencing was carried out using peripheral blood. The TCR comes from a man aged 18 to 29 with COVID-19, enrolled during active disease.

In nucleotide form, the sequence is TGCGCCAGCAGCTGGACTTCGGCGGGAGGGCCGCAAGAGCAGTTCTTC. This yields the protein CASSWTSAGGPQEQFF. The rearrangement joined TRBV5-1 to TRBJ2-1; 9 of the junction bases match TRBD2. Including the terminal cysteine and phenylalanine, the CDR3 comprises 16 residues. Only the CDR3 DNA stays, 48 bases, in frame from base 1. Reading the germline V gene gives CDR1 SGHRS and CDR2 YFSETQ. V lost 3 bases and J lost 10 bases, and the count of bases not matched to a germline gene is 14.